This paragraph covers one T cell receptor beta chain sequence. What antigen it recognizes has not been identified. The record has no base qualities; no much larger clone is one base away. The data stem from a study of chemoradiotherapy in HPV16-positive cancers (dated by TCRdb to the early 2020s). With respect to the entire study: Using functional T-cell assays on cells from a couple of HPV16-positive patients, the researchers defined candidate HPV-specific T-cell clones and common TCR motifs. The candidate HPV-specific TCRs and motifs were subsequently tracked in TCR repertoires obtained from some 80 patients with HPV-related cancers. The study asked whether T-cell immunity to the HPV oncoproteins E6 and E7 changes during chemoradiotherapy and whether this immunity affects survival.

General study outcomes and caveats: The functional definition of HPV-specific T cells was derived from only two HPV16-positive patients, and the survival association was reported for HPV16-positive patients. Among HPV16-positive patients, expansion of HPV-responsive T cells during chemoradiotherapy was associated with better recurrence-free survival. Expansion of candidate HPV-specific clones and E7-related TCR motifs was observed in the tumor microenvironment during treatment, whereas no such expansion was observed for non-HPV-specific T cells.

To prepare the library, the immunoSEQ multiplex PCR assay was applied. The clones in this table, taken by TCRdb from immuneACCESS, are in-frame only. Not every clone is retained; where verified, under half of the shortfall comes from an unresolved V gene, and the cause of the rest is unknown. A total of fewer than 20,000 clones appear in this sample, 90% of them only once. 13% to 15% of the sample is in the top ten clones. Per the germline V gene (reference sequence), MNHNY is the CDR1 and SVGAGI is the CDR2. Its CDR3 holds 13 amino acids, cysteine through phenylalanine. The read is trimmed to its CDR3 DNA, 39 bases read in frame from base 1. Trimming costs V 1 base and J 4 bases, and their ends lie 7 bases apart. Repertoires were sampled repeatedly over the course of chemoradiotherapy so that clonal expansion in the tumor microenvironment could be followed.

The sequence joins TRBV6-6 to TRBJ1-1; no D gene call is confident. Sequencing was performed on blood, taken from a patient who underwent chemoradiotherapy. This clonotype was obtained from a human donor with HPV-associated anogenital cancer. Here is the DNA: TGTGCCAGCAGTTACTTGAGGATCACTGAAGCTTTCTTT. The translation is CASSYLRITEAFF.